This TCR beta chain was recovered during a study of T-cell memory formation after mild COVID-19 (dated by TCRdb to about 2021). In terms of the full investigation: TCR sequence clusters from the two donors were found to be largely donor specific. T-cell clones expanding and contracting after mild COVID-19 in a couple of donors were tracked by longitudinal TCRalpha and TCRbeta repertoire sequencing. Two young, previously healthy adult volunteers, one female and one male, were included in the cohort.

The CDR3 measures 14 amino acids from cysteine to phenylalanine. Only the CDR3 DNA is retained, 42 bases long and in frame from the first base. The germline V end is reduced by 6 bases and the J end by 4 bases; junction bases left unmatched: 5. Sequences ENHRY (CDR1) and SYGVKD (CDR2) are obtained from the germline V gene. Broader findings and caveats from the paper: The detection of some responding clones in pre-infection memory suggests that pre-existing cross-reactive memory T cells joined the SARS-CoV-2 response. Clones contracting from day 15 to 85 had balanced CD4/CD8 phenotypes, while a second wave expanding from day 15 to 37 was biased towards CD4+. Contracting CD4+ clones appeared mostly in the CM and EM memory subsets, whereas CD8+ clones were enriched in EMRA. Whether the second-wave clones peaking on day 37 were SARS-CoV-2 specific was not confirmed. The study included only a couple of mild cases, and larger cohorts that include severe cases with pre-infection samples were judged to be necessary.

Ficoll-Paque density gradient centrifugation was the method used to isolate PBMCs. Of note for this clonotype: Its binding antigen is unknown. Base qualities were left out, and no much larger clone turns up one base away.

Instrument on record: Illumina NovaSeq 6000. cDNA libraries for TCRalpha and TCRbeta were prepared by 5'RACE using constant-segment primers, with sample barcodes and unique molecular identifiers added. Trizol reagent was used to extract RNA from every sample. Libraries were amplified in two PCR steps, with a second sample barcode and Illumina TruSeq adapters added in the second step. The libraries were sequenced on an Illumina NovaSeq using 2 x 150 bp paired-end reads. In the paper's pipeline: The reads were demultiplexed and collapsed into UMI-guided consensus sequences using migec v1.2.7. Using mixcr v2.1.11, UMI consensuses were aligned to TRA and TRB V and J templates and then assembled into clonotypes. A clonotype was counted as expanded or contracted only if both edgeR and NoisET called the change significant, with noise models trained on biological replicates. edgeR calls used a false discovery rate-adjusted p below 0.01 and a log2 fold-change threshold of 1. As an exploratory analysis of dynamics, PCA with hierarchical clustering was applied to max-normalized trajectories of the 1000 most abundant clonotypes. Separately sequenced CD4+ and CD8+ repertoires were used to assign a CD4 or CD8 phenotype to each responding clone. The public reads were reprocessed in TCRdb via fastp at Q25 and MiXCR, keeping in-frame beta chains. Each CDR3 protein gets just one entry, which takes the most common genes and DNA from the rows behind it. The V and J calls here are based on TCRdb, not the publication. This sample has approximately 400,000 distinct CDR3 sequences in its table, and around 24% of those were observed once. Jointly, the top ten make up 7% to 9.5% of the sample.

This TCR came from an adult woman who had mild COVID-19 (a few samples of this study predate the infection). The sample titles of this study are shuffled in the database, so cell type and time point are left out; the donor was told from shared clones. Recombination joined TRBV10-3 with TRBJ1-1; 10 nucleotides in the junction match TRBD1. Material: PBMCs or a T cell subset sorted from them (not recorded which). The bases read TGTGCCATCAGCACGGGACAGGGGATCACTGAAGCTTTCTTT. Its protein is CAISTGQGITEAFF.